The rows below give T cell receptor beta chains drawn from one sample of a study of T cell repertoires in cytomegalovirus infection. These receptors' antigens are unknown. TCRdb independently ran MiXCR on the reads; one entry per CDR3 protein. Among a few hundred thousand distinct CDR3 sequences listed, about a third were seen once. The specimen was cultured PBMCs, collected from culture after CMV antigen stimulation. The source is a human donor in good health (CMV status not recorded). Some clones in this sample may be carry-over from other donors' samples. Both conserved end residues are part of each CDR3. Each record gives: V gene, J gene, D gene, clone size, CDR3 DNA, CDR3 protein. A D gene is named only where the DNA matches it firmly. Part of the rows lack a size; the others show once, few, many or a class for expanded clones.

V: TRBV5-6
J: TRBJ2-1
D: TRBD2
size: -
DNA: TGTGCCAGCAGCTTGGTGCGGGAGGGCTCCTACAATGAGCAGTTCTTC
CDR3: CASSLVREGSYNEQFF

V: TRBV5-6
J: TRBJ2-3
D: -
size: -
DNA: TGTGCCAGCAGTACCCTAGCGACTAGCACAGATACGCAGTATTTT
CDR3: CASSTLATSTDTQYF

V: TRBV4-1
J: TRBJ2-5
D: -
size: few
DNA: TGCGCCAGCAGCCAAGGGACCTCGGGTCAAGAGACCCAGTACTTC
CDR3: CASSQGTSGQETQYF

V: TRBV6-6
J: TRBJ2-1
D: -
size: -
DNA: TGTGCCAGCAGTTTAGGGGGGTGGGATGAGCAGTTCTTC
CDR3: CASSLGGWDEQFF

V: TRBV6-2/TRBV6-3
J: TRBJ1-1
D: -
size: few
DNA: TGTGCCAGCACCGCCGACCAAATGGTAACTGAAGCTTTCTTT
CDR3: CASTADQMVTEAFF

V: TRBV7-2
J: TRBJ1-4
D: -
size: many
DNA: TGTGCCAGCAGCACCCCCCCTAATGAAAAACTGTTTTTT
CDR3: CASSTPPNEKLFF

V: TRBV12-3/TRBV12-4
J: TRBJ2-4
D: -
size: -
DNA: TGTGCCAGCAGTTTCACAGGGCTCGGGGACATTCAGTACTTC
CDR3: CASSFTGLGDIQYF

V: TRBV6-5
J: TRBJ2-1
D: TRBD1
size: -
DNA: TGTGCCAGCAGTTACGGGACAGGGGTTTACAATGAGCAGTTCTTC
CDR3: CASSYGTGVYNEQFF

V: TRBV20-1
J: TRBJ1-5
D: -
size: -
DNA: TGCAGTGCCAACCTCGATGACAGTAACAATCAGCCCCAGCATTTT
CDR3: CSANLDDSNNQPQHF

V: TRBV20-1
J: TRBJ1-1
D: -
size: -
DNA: TGCAGTGCTAGACAGGGTCCAGTCAACACTGAAGCTTTCTTT
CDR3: CSARQGPVNTEAFF

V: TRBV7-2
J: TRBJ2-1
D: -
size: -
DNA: TGTGCCAGCAGCTTATGGAATGAGCAGTTCTTC
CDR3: CASSLWNEQFF

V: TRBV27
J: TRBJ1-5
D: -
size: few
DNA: TGTGCCAGCATGGTCCGAGGGGGTGGCAATCAGCCCCAGCATTTT
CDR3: CASMVRGGGNQPQHF

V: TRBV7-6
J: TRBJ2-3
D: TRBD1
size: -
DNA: TGTGCCAGCAGCTACGGGACAGGGACAGATACGCAGTATTTT
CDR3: CASSYGTGTDTQYF

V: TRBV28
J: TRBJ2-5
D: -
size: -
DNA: TGTGCCAGCTCCAGTAGGGTCGAGACCCAGTACTTC
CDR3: CASSSRVETQYF

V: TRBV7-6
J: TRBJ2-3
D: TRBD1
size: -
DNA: TGTGCCAGCAGCTCCGTGAGGGACAGGGATTCAGATACGCAGTATTTT
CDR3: CASSSVRDRDSDTQYF

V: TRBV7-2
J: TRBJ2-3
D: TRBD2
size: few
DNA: TGTGCCAGCAGCCTGGGGACTAGCGGGACCGGAGATACGCAGTATTTT
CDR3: CASSLGTSGTGDTQYF

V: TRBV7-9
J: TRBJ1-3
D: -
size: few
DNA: TGTGCCAGCAGCCATCCCCGAAACACCATATATTTT
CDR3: CASSHPRNTIYF

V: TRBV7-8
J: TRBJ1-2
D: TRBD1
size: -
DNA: TGTGCCAGCAGCTTAGGACAGGGTCAAAACTATGGCTACACCTTC
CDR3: CASSLGQGQNYGYTF

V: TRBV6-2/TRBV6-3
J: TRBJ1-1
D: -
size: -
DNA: TGTGCCAGCAGTTACTACGCAGGGAGCGCTGAAGCTTTCTTT
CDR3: CASSYYAGSAEAFF

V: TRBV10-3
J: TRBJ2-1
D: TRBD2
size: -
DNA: TGTGCCACTACGACTAGCGGTTCCTACAATGAGCAGTTCTTC
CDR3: CATTTSGSYNEQFF

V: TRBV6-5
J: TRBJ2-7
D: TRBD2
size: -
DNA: TGTGCCAGCAGTTCTAGCGGGGGGCCCTCCTACGAGCAGTACTTC
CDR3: CASSSSGGPSYEQYF

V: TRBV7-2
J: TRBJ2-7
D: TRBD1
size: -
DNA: TGTGCCAGCAGCCCCGCCGGGACAGGGTACGAGCAGTACTTC
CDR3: CASSPAGTGYEQYF

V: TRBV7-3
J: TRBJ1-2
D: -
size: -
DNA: TGTGCCAGCAGCTTAAGCAGGCAGGGGTATAACTATGGCTACACCTTC
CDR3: CASSLSRQGYNYGYTF

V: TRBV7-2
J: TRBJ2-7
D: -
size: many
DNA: TGTGCCAGCAGCTTAGTGCTTGCCGGGGAGCAGTACTTC
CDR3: CASSLVLAGEQYF

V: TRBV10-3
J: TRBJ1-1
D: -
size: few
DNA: TGTGCCATCAGTGCAGGGGACACTGAAGCTTTCTTT
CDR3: CAISAGDTEAFF

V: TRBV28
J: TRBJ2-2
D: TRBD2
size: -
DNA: TGTGCCAGCAGTTTATGGGGGACTAGCGGGGTCGGGGAGCTGTTTTTT
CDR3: CASSLWGTSGVGELFF

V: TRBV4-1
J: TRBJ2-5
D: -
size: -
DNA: TGCGCCAGCAGCCAAGCGGCCAGCCAAGAGACCCAGTACTTC
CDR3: CASSQAASQETQYF

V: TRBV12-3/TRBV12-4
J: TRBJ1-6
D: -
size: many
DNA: TGTGCCAGCAGTTTAGCGCAGGGAGTGAATTCACCCCTCCACTTT
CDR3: CASSLAQGVNSPLHF

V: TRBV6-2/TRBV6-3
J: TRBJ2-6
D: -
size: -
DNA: TGTGCCAGCAGAACCGACAGGTTCGGAGGGGCCAACGTCCTGACTTTC
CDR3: CASRTDRFGGANVLTF

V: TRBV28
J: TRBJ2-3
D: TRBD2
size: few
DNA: TGTGCCAGCAGTACCGGCGCTAGCGGTAGCACAGATACGCAGTATTTT
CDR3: CASSTGASGSTDTQYF

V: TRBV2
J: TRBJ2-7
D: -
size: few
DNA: TGTGCCAGCAGTGATTGGCAATCCTACGAGCAGTACTTC
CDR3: CASSDWQSYEQYF

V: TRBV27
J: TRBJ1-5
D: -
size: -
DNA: TGTGCCAGCAGTAGCGGGGCGATCAAGCCCCAGCATTTT
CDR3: CASSSGAIKPQHF

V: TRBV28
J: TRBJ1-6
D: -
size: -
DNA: TGTGCCAGCACCCTCCGGGACCGTCGGTCACCCCTCCACTTT
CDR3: CASTLRDRRSPLHF